This TCR beta chain appears in the sequencing data of a study of blood T cell repertoires in COVID-19. Data came from immunoSEQ multiplex PCR; TCRdb stores just in-frame clones and leaves some out. Here the sample spans fewer than 400,000 clones, around nine tenths being singletons. Germline-derived CDR1 and CDR2 are SGHRS and YFSETQ. This CDR3 comprises 13 residues. The V gene lost 2 bases and the J gene lost 5 bases, with 8 bases spanning the gap. This study enrolled people aged 18 to 89 from under 25 US geographic areas. V and J are TRBV5-1 and TRBJ2-1; a possible D gene is TRBD1 (6 bases). This receptor was taken from a man aged 60 to 75 who had recovered from COVID-19. The sample consisted of PBMCs or T cells enriched from blood (not recorded which). The CDR3: CASSFTGNNEQFF. The CDR3 bases are TGCGCCAGCAGCTTTACAGGGAACAATGAGCAGTTCTTC.